What follows are 13 T cell receptor beta chains derived from one specimen sequenced in a study of post-analysis software for immune sequencing data. Study-wide results and caveats: Patients used four to six TRBV segments, including TRBV5-6, TRBV5-1 and TRBV20-1, more often than controls.

Libraries were made from TCR beta cDNA, and they carried unique molecular identifiers. One entry per CDR3 protein, called by TCRdb with MiXCR from the PCR reads. The repertoire consists of about 500,000 distinct CDR3 sequences, with nearly 45% occurring once and the leading ten covering about 12%. Their cognate antigens are unknown. The sample was blood. These receptors came from a girl aged 10-17 years with multiple sclerosis.

This clonotype was found once. The chain carries TRBV5-1 and TRBJ2-7; D is possibly TRBD2 (7 bases). Trimming stripped 3 bases from V and 2 bases from J, with 9 bases between. The CDR3 runs to 13 residues. The V gene's germline CDR1 is SGHRS and CDR2 YFSETQ. CDR3 nucleotide sequence: TGCGCCAGCAGCTCGGGGGGCACCTACGAGCAGTACTTC. Encoded protein: CASSSGGTYEQYF.

This clonotype was counted a few times. V usage is TRBV7-9 and J usage is TRBJ1-2, with 8 positions matching TRBD1. With 5 bases clipped from V and 0 bases from J, the junction kept 14 bases outside the gene matches. Germline V gene sequence: CDR1 SEHNR, CDR2 FQNEAQ (reference sequence). The CDR3 extends over 18 amino acids. CDR3 region: CASSAPLAGGFTNYGYTF. In DNA, the CDR3 is TGTGCCAGCAGCGCACCCTTGGCAGGGGGCTTTACTAACTATGGCTACACCTTC.

This chain links TRBV7-8 with TRBJ2-3; D possibly corresponds to TRBD1 (5 bases). Trimming pared 1 base from V and 1 base from J, leaving 12 bases between. The V gene's germline CDR1 is SGHVS and CDR2 FQNEAQ. The CDR3 spans 16 residues. The CDR3 DNA sequence: TGTGCCAGCAGCTTAGAAATCGAGACAGGCACAGATACGCAGTATTTT. Its translation is CASSLEIETGTDTQYF.

J is TRBJ1-1 and V is TRBV27; maybe TRBD1 (6 bases). This CDR3 is built from 15 residues. Between the trimmed V and J ends, which lost 5 bases and 4 bases, there was a span of 17 bases. CDR1 and CDR2 from the germline V gene are MNHEY and SMNVEV (reference sequence). CDR3 in amino acids: CASSHWTVGGTEAFF. The CDR3 region has the DNA TGTGCCAGCAGTCACTGGACAGTTGGCGGCACTGAAGCTTTCTTT.

This chain uses TRBV28 with TRBJ2-5; no reliable D call. Germline CDR1 reads MDHEN; CDR2 reads SYDVKM. The CDR3 spans 11 residues. The V end lost 1 base, the J end lost 5 bases, and 2 bases lay between the germline ends. CDR3 DNA: TGTGCCAGCAGTTTATTCGAGACCCAGTACTTC. Residues: CASSLFETQYF.

In its sample, this clonotype was seen a few times. The genes are TRBV15 and TRBJ2-7; 8 positions agree with TRBD1. Trimming removed 5 bases from V and 7 bases from J; junction bases left unmatched: 7. CDR3 length: 13 amino acids. Germline CDR1 and CDR2: LNHNV and YYDKDF (reference sequence). As DNA, the CDR3 is TGTGCCACCAGCGGGGACAGGCTCCTGGAGCAGTACTTC. Protein sequence: CATSGDRLLEQYF.

This chain joins TRBV12-3 or TRBV12-4 and TRBJ1-2; 11 positions agree with TRBD1. The CDR3 length is 15 residues. Trimming at V came to 6 bases and at J to 6 bases, leaving 9 bases not matched to a gene. CDR3 nucleotides: TGTGCCAGCAGATGGACAGGGGGCAGGACCGATGGCTACACCTTC. This gives the protein CASRWTGGRTDGYTF.

This sequence joins TRBV5-6 and TRBJ2-3; D is unresolved. The V and J ends lost 4 bases and 0 bases respectively, with 12 bases between them. Looked up from germline, CDR1 is SGHDT and CDR2 is YYEEEE. The CDR3 runs 15 residues. The CDR3 region is CASSPTPASTDTQYF. CDR3 nucleotide sequence: TGTGCCAGCAGCCCGACTCCAGCCAGCACAGATACGCAGTATTTT. The variable domain in full, with the rest retrieved from reference TRBV5-6 and TRBJ2-3, is DAGVTQSPTHLIKTRGQQVTLRCSPKSGHDTVSWYQQALGQGPQFIFQYYEEEERQRGNFPDRFSGHQFPNYSSELNVNALLLGDSALYLCASSPTPASTDTQYFGPGTRLTVL.

The V gene is TRBV20-1, the J gene TRBJ2-5, with D tentatively TRBD2 (6 bases). The V and J ends lost 5 bases and 3 bases respectively, with 16 bases between them. The CDR3 runs 14 residues. Germline CDR1 is DFQATT and CDR2 is SNEGSKA (reference sequence). The CDR3 DNA is TGCAGTGCTGCCGGGACTGAGGGCGAAGAGACCCAGTACTTC. Protein: CSAAGTEGEETQYF.

The chain couples TRBV28 to TRBJ1-5, with 7 bases lining up with TRBD1. This CDR3 is 14 amino acids long. Germline V gene data show CDR1 as MDHEN and CDR2 as SYDVKM. V lost 5 bases to trimming and J lost 6 bases; unmatched junction nucleotides: 7. CDR3 sequence (DNA): TGTGCCAGCAGTCAGACAGGGTGGGTTCAGCCCCAGCATTTT. Protein sequence: CASSQTGWVQPQHF.

CDR3 residues: CATRAGSTDTQYF. The DNA for the CDR3 is TGTGCCACCCGAGCGGGGAGCACAGATACGCAGTATTTT. The chain uses TRBV10-3 and TRBJ2-3; 7 bases are a match to TRBD2. Trimming took 10 bases from V and 0 from J; bases not matched to a gene: 4. CDR3 size: 13 residues. Germline values: CDR1 ENHRY, CDR2 SYGVKD.

This clonotype has more than one count but fewer than ten. The chain has TRBV24-1 and TRBJ2-3; a possible D gene is TRBD2 (6 bases). Looked up from germline, CDR1 is KGHDR and CDR2 is SFDVKD. This CDR3 has 16 amino acids. Trimming stripped 3 bases from V and 3 bases from J, with 15 bases between. DNA for the CDR3: TGTGCCACCAGTGATCGCACCCCCCTAGCGACAGATACGCAGTATTTT. Translation: CATSDRTPLATDTQYF.

The V call is TRBV3-1, the J call TRBJ2-4; no clear D. The germline gives CDR1 LGHDT, CDR2 YNNKEL (reference sequence). The CDR3 totals 15 residues. V was shortened by 2 bases and J by 2 bases, with 10 bases between the two germline ends. The CDR3 is CASSQNGEPKNIQYF. The CDR3 nucleotides are TGTGCCAGCAGCCAAAACGGAGAGCCCAAAAACATTCAGTACTTC.